The TCR beta chain described here comes from a study of molecular identifiers for immune sequencing clone quantification. Study at large: Replicate runs used RNA from about 20,000 or 100,000 naive CD8 cells, which was split five ways into aliquots, and four of those aliquots were then sequenced.

Study results and caveats: Among effectors, clones above 20 RNA copies held over 97% of molecules; among naive cells, under 1%.

TCRdb recomputed calls from the PCR reads with MiXCR, one row per CDR3 protein. In the table there are about 640,000 distinct CDR3 sequences, roughly 21% of which are singletons. The CDR3 contains 15 residues. Germline V CDR1 and CDR2: DFQATT, SNEGSKA (reference sequence). The V and J ends lost 2 bases and 3 bases respectively, with 14 bases between them. Regarding this clonotype: The antigen is not known.

This clonotype was sampled from a human donor in good health. Some libraries in this study had Jurkat cell RNA spiked in. V usage is TRBV20-1 and J usage is TRBJ2-1; D might be TRBD1 or TRBD2, each matching 5 bases. The sequencing input was naive CD8+ T cells from blood, with Jurkat cell RNA spiked in. Subset of the sample: FACS-sorted CD8+CD4-CCR7+CD45RA+ naive T cells. Written as DNA, the CDR3 is TGCAGTGCTAGATCCCGGGACGGAATCTACAATGAGCAGTTCTTC. It encodes CSARSRDGIYNEQFF.